The following is a TCR beta chain sequence with its context. Participant-given clinical history determined each cohort assignment. This sample was taken from a study of blood T cell repertoires in COVID-19. Overall study context: T cells, B-cell-depleted T cells, or PBMCs provided the cDNA or gDNA that served as material.

In germline, CDR1 is MGHDK, CDR2 SYGVNS. Deletions cut 6 bases from V and 2 bases from J, with 11 bases between. The length of the CDR3 is 13 residues. In the authors' methods: Estimation of nucleated cell counts was performed using reference gene primer amplification. Measured with immunoSEQ multiplex PCR; TCRdb has only the in-frame clones, and not every one. From that table come the V and J calls and clone size; the DNA was used to work out D and trimming. The sample lists hundreds of thousands of clones, 82% occurring once. The sequenced sample was PBMCs or T cells enriched from blood (not recorded which). The chain employs TRBV25-1 and TRBJ2-7, with a tentative D call TRBD2 (5 bases). This TCR was sampled from a middle-aged man who had been exposed to COVID-19. CDR3 DNA sequence: TGTGCCAGCAGCCGGTTCGGGACCTACGAGCAGTACTTC. Residues: CASSRFGTYEQYF.